The 25 T cell receptor beta chains below were found in one sample sequenced in a study of shared T cell receptors in the human thymus. Sequencing used immunoSEQ multiplex PCR; TCRdb keeps in-frame clones, though not all of them. The sample carries 630,000 or so clones, 70% to 90% recorded once. These data are also associated with another study on human thymus T cells.

Input material: thymocytes. The receptors stem from a boy younger than two with a congenital heart defect.

This chain connects TRBV28 to TRBJ1-5, with 7 bases fitting TRBD1. Germline CDR1 MDHEN, CDR2 SYDVKM. CDR3 length: 15 residues. With V trimmed by 2 bases and J by 4 bases, 5 bases remained unmatched. The CDR3 loop is CASSLKGTENQPQHF. The CDR3 DNA reads TGTGCCAGCAGTTTAAAGGGGACAGAGAATCAGCCCCAGCATTTT.

This clone appeared a few times. The gene calls are TRBV12-2 and TRBJ2-4; the listed D gene, TRBD2, was not tested against the DNA. TRBV12-2 is classified as a pseudogene. The CDR3 is 12 amino acids. CDR3 coding DNA: TGTGCAAGTCGCTTTGAGAAAAACATTCAGTACTTC. Translating it yields CASRFEKNIQYF.

This chain uses TRBV7-9 with TRBJ1-1; D is unclear. The CDR3 runs to 14 residues. V gave up 0 bases and J gave up 0 bases, with 5 bases separating them. The germline CDR1 and CDR2 sequences are SEHNR and FQNEAQ (reference sequence). DNA of the CDR3: TGTGCCAGCAGCTTAGCAGAGTTGAACACTGAAGCTTTCTTT. Protein product: CASSLAELNTEAFF. Drawing the rest from reference TRBV7-9 and TRBJ1-1, the complete variable domain is DTGVSQNPRHKITKRGQNVTFRCDPISEHNRLYWYRQTLGQGPEFLTYFQNEAQLEKSRLLSDRFSAERPKGSFSTLEIQRTEQGDSAMYLCASSLAELNTEAFFGQGTRLTVV.

The CDR3 nucleotides read TGTGCCAGCAGCCAAGACGGGACAGGGCATTGGGAGACCCAGTACTTC. Amino acids: CASSQDGTGHWETQYF. V gene TRBV4-2 combines with J gene TRBJ2-5; 9 positions agree with TRBD1. This CDR3 contains 16 residues. The germline gives CDR1 LGHNA, CDR2 YNFKEQ. V lost 0 bases, J lost 5 bases, and 7 bases stayed unmatched.

The chain is built from TRBV5-6 and TRBJ2-7; 7 positions agree with TRBD2. V lost 0 bases and J lost 7; bases outside the gene matches: 10. The CDR3 is 15 residues long. Germline CDR1 is SGHDT and CDR2 is YYEEEE. The CDR3 reads CASSLVRGGGGEQYF. CDR3 sequence (DNA): TGTGCCAGCAGCTTGGTACGTGGCGGGGGAGGGGAGCAGTACTTC.

The chain links TRBV15 to TRBJ2-1, with 7 bases aligning to TRBD1. CDR1 is LNHNV, CDR2 YYDKDF, per germline (reference sequence). V lost 5 bases, J lost 8 bases, and 15 bases stayed unmatched. This CDR3 contains 16 residues. This chain's CDR3 is CATSPLTRDSVHEQFF. The DNA for the CDR3 is TGTGCCACCAGCCCCCTCACCCGGGACAGTGTCCATGAGCAGTTCTTC.

The table lists this clone with a count of one. The J gene is TRBJ1-3, the V gene TRBV4-3; 7 positions agree with TRBD1. This CDR3 has 16 residues. The V gene end was trimmed by 2 bases and the J gene end by 0 bases; junction bases not matched to a gene: 4. Germline V gives CDR1 LGHNA, CDR2 YSLEER. The CDR3 DNA follows: TGCGCCAGCAGCCAAAACACAGGGGCCTCTGGAAACACCATATATTTT. The encoded protein is CASSQNTGASGNTIYF.

The CDR3 region is CASSTLNTEAFF. CDR3 bases: TGTGCCAGCAGTACTCTTAACACTGAAGCTTTCTTT. This chain joins TRBV27 and TRBJ1-1, with D unclear. Germline CDR1 reads MNHEY; CDR2 reads SMNVEV (reference sequence). CDR3 length: 12 amino acids. Trimming stripped 5 bases from V and 2 bases from J, with 6 bases between.

The chain links TRBV4-1 to TRBJ1-4; TRBD1 is a possible D gene (6 bases). The ends were cut back, 0 bases at V and 4 bases at J, with 12 bases in the middle. From germline, CDR1 is MGHRA and CDR2 YSYEKL. The CDR3 consists of 16 residues. DNA of the CDR3: TGCGCCAGCAGCCAAGATCCGCAGGGGTTTAATGAAAAACTGTTTTTT. Amino acids: CASSQDPQGFNEKLFF.

The genes are TRBV27 and TRBJ2-5; the D gene is possibly TRBD2 (6 bases). CDR1 and CDR2 (germline): MNHEY, SMNVEV (reference sequence). Trimming took off 3 bases at V and 0 bases at J, with 14 bases between the two ends. The CDR3 length is 16 residues. Here the CDR3 DNA reads TGTGCCAGCAGTTTTGTTGGTAGCGGCCACCAAGAGACCCAGTACTTC. It codes for CASSFVGSGHQETQYF.

V usage is TRBV4-3 and J usage is TRBJ2-5; 10 bases map to TRBD2. Germline loops: CDR1 LGHNA, CDR2 YSLEER. The CDR3 is 15 residues long. V lost 1 base to trimming and J lost 5 bases; unmatched junction nucleotides: 4. The CDR3 sequence is CASSQAASGSETQYF. For the CDR3, the DNA is TGCGCCAGCAGCCAAGCGGCTAGCGGGAGCGAGACCCAGTACTTC.

CDR3 sequence (DNA): TGTGCCAGCAGCTTAGGGAGGGAGGCGACCGGGGAGCTGTTTTTT. Translation gives CASSLGREATGELFF. This chain joins TRBV7-2 and TRBJ2-2; TRBD2 might be the D (6 bases). Germline V lookup: CDR1 SGHTA, CDR2 FQGNSA. V was shortened by 1 base and J by 5 bases, with 11 bases between the two germline ends. This CDR3 region has 15 residues.

The V call is TRBV5-3, the J call TRBJ1-3; tentatively, D is TRBD1 (6 bases). Being an ORF, TRBV5-3 has a function that is uncertain. The CDR3 is 16 amino acids. V lost 3 bases to trimming and J lost 0 bases, with 13 bases between them. As DNA, the CDR3 is TGTGCCAGAAGCTACCCAACAGGGCTCTCTGGAAACACCATATATTTT. This sequence encodes CARSYPTGLSGNTIYF.

This chain uses TRBV7-8 with TRBJ2-1; 7 bases are a match to TRBD1. The CDR3 contains 15 residues. CDR1 and CDR2 (germline): SGHVS, FQNEAQ. The V gene end was trimmed by 5 bases and the J gene end by 8 bases; junction bases not matched to a gene: 12. The CDR3 DNA reads TGTGCCAGCAGCCAGGGTGTCAGGGGGTACCATGAGCAGTTCTTC. It encodes CASSQGVRGYHEQFF.

The CDR3, as DNA: TGTGCCAGCAGTCTCCGGGACAGGGGCTACGAGCAGTACTTC. Translating gives CASSLRDRGYEQYF. The rearrangement uses TRBV13 and TRBJ2-7; 10 positions agree with TRBD1. Germline V gives CDR1 PRHDT, CDR2 FYEKMQ (reference sequence). The CDR3 totals 14 residues. Unmatched junction bases numbered 5, after V lost 6 bases and J lost 3 bases.

CDR3: CASSLNQGGNTEAFF. As DNA, the CDR3 is TGTGCCAGCAGCTTAAATCAGGGGGGGAACACTGAAGCTTTCTTT. V is TRBV7-3 and J is TRBJ1-1; 7 nucleotides agree with TRBD1. This CDR3 contains 15 residues. Germline V gene data show CDR1 as SGHTA and CDR2 as FQGTGA. J lost 1 base, V lost 1 base, and 3 bases had no gene match.

The chain links TRBV7-6 to TRBJ2-7, with 8 bases that match TRBD2. Germline CDR1 reads SGHVS; CDR2 reads FNYEAQ. V trimming: 2 bases; J trimming: 2 bases; junction bases outside the gene matches: 5. The CDR3 spans 15 residues. Here the CDR3 reads CASSLIAGPPYEQYF. CDR3 coding DNA: TGTGCCAGCAGCTTAATAGCGGGACCCCCCTACGAGCAGTACTTC.

The J gene is TRBJ1-1, the V gene TRBV10-1; weak D call: TRBD1 (5 bases). Germline CDR1 reads WNHNN; CDR2 reads SYGVQD (reference sequence). The CDR3 is 16 amino acids. Trimming removed 0 bases from V and 4 bases from J, with 15 bases in between. The CDR3, as DNA: TGCGCCAGCAGTGAGTCAAGGTGGCAGGGAATCACTGAAGCTTTCTTT. Residues: CASSESRWQGITEAFF.

Turning to this clone: The same CDR3 can be traced to other DNA sequences in this sample. The chain carries TRBV10-3 and TRBJ1-6; 9 bases are a match to TRBD1. The ends lost 1 base at V and 8 bases at J; junction bases unmatched: 9. Germline values: CDR1 ENHRY, CDR2 SYGVKD. The CDR3 is made up of 17 amino acids. The CDR3 loop reads CAISEFPGQGGHSPLHF. The CDR3 region has the DNA TGTGCCATCAGTGAGTTCCCGGGACAGGGTGGGCATTCACCCCTCCACTTT.

CDR3 residues: CASSTGVHWNEQYF. The DNA of the CDR3 is TGTGCCAGCAGTACCGGGGTACATTGGAACGAGCAGTACTTC. The chain couples TRBV5-8 to TRBJ2-7; D might be TRBD2 (5 bases). CDR3 length equals 14 residues. Germline loops: CDR1 SGHTS, CDR2 YDEGEE. The V and J ends lost 5 bases and 5 bases respectively, with 17 bases between them.

The rearrangement uses TRBV11-2 and TRBJ2-5; 9 bases map to TRBD1. V was pared by 0 bases and J by 2 bases, with 7 bases of the junction left unmatched. The CDR3 is 17 amino acids. Germline CDR1 reads SGHAT; CDR2 reads FQNNGV. The CDR3 here is CASSLDWWDREQETQYF. CDR3 bases: TGTGCCAGCAGCTTAGATTGGTGGGACAGGGAACAAGAGACCCAGTACTTC. The full variable domain, completed using reference TRBV11-2 and TRBJ2-5, is EAGVAQSPRYKIIEKRQSVAFWCNPISGHATLYWYQQILGQGPKLLIQFQNNGVVDDSQLPKDRFSAERLKGVDSTLKIQPAKLEDSAVYLCASSLDWWDREQETQYFGPGTRLLVL.

This chain joins TRBV29-1 and TRBJ2-1; 10 nucleotides align to TRBD2. This CDR3 spans 16 amino acids. Losses at the gene ends were 6 bases for V and 5 bases for J; bases not matched to a gene: 13. Germline assignment: CDR1 SQVTM and CDR2 ANQGSEA. CDR3 loop: CSVPAGGTMGNNEQFF. The CDR3 region has the DNA TGCAGCGTACCAGCGGGAGGGACAATGGGGAACAATGAGCAGTTCTTC.

The chain combines TRBV4-3 with TRBJ1-3; 8 bases fit TRBD1. The CDR3 consists of 19 residues. The V segment lost 1 base and the J segment 0 bases; nucleotides outside the gene matches: 11. Germline V gene data show CDR1 as LGHNA and CDR2 as YSLEER. For the CDR3, the DNA is TGCGCCAGCAGCCAAGGACCACGGACAGGGAAAAACTCTGGAAACACCATATATTTT. Translation gives CASSQGPRTGKNSGNTIYF.

The V gene is TRBV2, the J gene TRBJ2-1; D perhaps matches TRBD2 (6 bases). The CDR3 is 15 residues long. Germline V gene sequence: CDR1 SNHLY, CDR2 FYNNEI. V was clipped by 3 bases and J by 4 bases, with 13 bases between them. The CDR3 loop is CASSDSGDYYNEQFF. The CDR3 nucleotides read TGTGCCAGCAGTGATTCGGGGGATTATTACAATGAGCAGTTCTTC. Full variable domain (missing parts from reference TRBV2 and TRBJ2-1): EPEVTQTPSHQVTQMGQEVILRCVPISNHLYFYWYRQILGQKVEFLVSFYNNEISEKSEIFDDQFSVERPDGSNFTLKIRSTKLEDSAMYFCASSDSGDYYNEQFFGPGTRLTVL.

The rearrangement uses TRBV27 and TRBJ2-7; tentatively, D is TRBD2 (6 bases). Germline V gene data show CDR1 as MNHEY and CDR2 as SMNVEV (reference sequence). The germline V and J ends were trimmed by 7 bases and 7 bases, with 20 bases remaining between them. The CDR3 runs 14 residues. CDR3 sequence reads: CASILQWGGGEQYF. Here the CDR3 DNA reads TGTGCCAGCATCCTTCAATGGGGAGGTGGAGAGCAGTACTTC.